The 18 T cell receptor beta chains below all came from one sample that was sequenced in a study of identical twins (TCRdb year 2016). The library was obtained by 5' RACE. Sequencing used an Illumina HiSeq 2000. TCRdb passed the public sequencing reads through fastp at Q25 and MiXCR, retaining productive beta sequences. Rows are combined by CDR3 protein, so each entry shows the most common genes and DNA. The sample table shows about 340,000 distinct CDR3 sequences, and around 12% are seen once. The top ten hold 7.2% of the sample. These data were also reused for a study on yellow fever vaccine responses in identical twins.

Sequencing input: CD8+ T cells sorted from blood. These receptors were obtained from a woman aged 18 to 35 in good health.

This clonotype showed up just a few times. This CDR3 is CASSLSRTGANYGYTF. Here the CDR3 DNA reads TGTGCCAGCAGTTTATCCCGGACAGGAGCTAACTATGGCTACACCTTC. The chain couples TRBV27 to TRBJ1-2, with 7 bases lining up with TRBD1. Germline trimming cut 0 bases from V and 0 bases from J; bases unmatched to any gene: 4. The CDR3 totals 16 residues. Germline loops: CDR1 MNHEY, CDR2 SMNVEV (reference sequence).

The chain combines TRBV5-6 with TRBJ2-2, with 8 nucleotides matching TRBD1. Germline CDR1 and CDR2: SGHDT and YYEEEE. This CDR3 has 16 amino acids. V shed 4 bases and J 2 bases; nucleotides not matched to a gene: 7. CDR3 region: CASSPGQGGNTGELFF. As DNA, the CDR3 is TGTGCCAGCAGCCCTGGACAGGGCGGTAACACCGGGGAGCTGTTTTTT.

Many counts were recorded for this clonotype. DNA of the CDR3: TGTGCCAGCAGCTTACGGGATTACCTGTACAATGAGCAGTTCTTC. Encoded protein: CASSLRDYLYNEQFF. The chain combines TRBV11-2 with TRBJ2-1, with D possibly TRBD2 on 5 matching bases. There are 15 residues in the CDR3. V lost 2 bases to trimming and J lost 4 bases, with 12 bases between them. Germline V gives CDR1 SGHAT, CDR2 FQNNGV.

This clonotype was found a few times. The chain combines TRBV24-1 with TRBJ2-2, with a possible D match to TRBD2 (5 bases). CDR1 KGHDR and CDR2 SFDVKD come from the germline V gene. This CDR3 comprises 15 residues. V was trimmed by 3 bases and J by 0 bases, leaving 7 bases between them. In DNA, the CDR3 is TGTGCCACCAGTGATCCGGACTCGAACACCGGGGAGCTGTTTTTT. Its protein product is CATSDPDSNTGELFF.

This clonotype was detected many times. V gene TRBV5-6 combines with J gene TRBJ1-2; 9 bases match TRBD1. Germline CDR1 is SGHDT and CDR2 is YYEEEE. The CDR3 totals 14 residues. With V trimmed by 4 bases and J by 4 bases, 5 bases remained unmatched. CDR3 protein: CASSQGQGFYGYTF. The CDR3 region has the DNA TGTGCCAGCAGCCAAGGACAGGGGTTCTATGGCTACACCTTC.

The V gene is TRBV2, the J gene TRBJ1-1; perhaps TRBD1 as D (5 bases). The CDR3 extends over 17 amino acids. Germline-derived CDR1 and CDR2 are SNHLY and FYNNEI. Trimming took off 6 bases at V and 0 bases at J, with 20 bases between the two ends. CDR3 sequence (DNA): TGTGCCAGCAGCAAAGAAGGGGTGGCAGTTATGAACACTGAAGCTTTCTTT. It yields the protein CASSKEGVAVMNTEAFF. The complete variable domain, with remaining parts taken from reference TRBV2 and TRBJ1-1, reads EPEVTQTPSHQVTQMGQEVILRCVPISNHLYFYWYRQILGQKVEFLVSFYNNEISEKSEIFDDQFSVERPDGSNFTLKIRSTKLEDSAMYFCASSKEGVAVMNTEAFFGQGTRLTVV.

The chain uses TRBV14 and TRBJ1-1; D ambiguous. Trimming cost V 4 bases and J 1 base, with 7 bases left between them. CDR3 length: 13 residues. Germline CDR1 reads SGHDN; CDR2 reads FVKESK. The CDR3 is CASSRGGNTEAFF. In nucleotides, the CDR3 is TGTGCCAGCAGCCGAGGCGGGAACACTGAAGCTTTCTTT.

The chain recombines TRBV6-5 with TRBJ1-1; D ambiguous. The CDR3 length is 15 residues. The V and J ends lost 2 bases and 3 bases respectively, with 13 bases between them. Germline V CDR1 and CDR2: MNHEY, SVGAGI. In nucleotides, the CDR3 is TGTGCCAGCAGTTACGGGCGGTATCTTGACACTGAAGCTTTCTTT. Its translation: CASSYGRYLDTEAFF.

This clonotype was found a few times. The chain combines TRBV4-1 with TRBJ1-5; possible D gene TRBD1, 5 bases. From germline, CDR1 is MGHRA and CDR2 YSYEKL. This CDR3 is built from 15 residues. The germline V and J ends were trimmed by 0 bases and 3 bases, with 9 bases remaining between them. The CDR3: CASSQERGFNQPQHF. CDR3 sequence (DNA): TGCGCCAGCAGCCAAGAACGGGGGTTCAATCAGCCCCAGCATTTT.

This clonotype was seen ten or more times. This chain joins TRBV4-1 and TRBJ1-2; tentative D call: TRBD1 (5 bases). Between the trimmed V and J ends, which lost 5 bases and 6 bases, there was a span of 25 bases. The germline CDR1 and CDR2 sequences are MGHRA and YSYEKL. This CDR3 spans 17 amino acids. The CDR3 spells CASSIRMAGRILDGYTF. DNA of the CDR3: TGCGCCAGCAGCATAAGGATGGCGGGACGGATCCTCGATGGCTACACCTTC.

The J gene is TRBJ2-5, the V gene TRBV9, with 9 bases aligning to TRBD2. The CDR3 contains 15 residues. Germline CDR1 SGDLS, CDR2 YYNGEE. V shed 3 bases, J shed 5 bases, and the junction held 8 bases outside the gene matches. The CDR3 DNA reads TGTGCCAGCAGCGATTCAGCGGGAGGTTCGGAGACCCAGTACTTC. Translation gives CASSDSAGGSETQYF.

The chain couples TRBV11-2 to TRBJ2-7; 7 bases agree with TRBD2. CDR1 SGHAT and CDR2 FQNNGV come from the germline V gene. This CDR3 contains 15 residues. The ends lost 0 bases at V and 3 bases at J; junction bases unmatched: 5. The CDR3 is CASSLEASGYYEQYF. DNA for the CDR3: TGTGCCAGCAGCTTAGAGGCTAGCGGTTACTACGAGCAGTACTTC.

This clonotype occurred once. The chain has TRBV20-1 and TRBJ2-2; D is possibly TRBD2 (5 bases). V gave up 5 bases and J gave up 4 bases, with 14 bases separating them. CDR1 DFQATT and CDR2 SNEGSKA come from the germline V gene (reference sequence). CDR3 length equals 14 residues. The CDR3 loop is CSASGLPGTGELFF. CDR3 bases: TGCAGTGCTTCAGGACTCCCGGGCACCGGGGAGCTGTTTTTT.

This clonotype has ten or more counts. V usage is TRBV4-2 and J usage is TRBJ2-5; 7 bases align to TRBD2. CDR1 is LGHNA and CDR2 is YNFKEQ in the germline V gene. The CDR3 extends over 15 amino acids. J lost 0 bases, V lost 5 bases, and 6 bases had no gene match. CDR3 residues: CASSFKGGNQETQYF. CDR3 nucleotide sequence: TGTGCCAGCAGCTTTAAGGGAGGGAACCAAGAGACCCAGTACTTC.

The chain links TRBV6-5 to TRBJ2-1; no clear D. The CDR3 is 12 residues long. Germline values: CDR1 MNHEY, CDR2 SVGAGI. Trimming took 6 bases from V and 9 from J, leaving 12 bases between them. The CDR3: CASSPGLVEQFF. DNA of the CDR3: TGTGCCAGCAGCCCGGGTTTGGTTGAGCAGTTCTTC.

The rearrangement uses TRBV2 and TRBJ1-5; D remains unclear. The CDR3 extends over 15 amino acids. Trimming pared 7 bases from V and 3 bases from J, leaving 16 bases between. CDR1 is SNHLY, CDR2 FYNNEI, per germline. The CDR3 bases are TGTGCCAGCAACGAAGGTGGCGGCAACAATCAGCCCCAGCATTTT. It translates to CASNEGGGNNQPQHF.

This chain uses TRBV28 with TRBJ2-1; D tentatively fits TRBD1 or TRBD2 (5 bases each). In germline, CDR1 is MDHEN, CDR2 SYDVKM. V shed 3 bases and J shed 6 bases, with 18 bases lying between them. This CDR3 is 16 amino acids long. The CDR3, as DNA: TGTGCCAGCAGTTTGTGGGGGACCACCCTCTCCAATGAGCAGTTCTTC. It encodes CASSLWGTTLSNEQFF.

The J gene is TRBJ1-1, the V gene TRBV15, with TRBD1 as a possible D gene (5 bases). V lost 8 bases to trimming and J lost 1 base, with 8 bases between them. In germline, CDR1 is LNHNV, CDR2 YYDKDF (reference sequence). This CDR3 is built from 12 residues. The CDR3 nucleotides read TGTGCCACCCAGGACAAGAACACTGAAGCTTTCTTT. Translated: CATQDKNTEAFF.